One and the same sample provided the 15 T cell receptor beta chains below, sequenced in a study. Treg sorting used a CD4+CD25+CD127-/low gate. TCRdb re-derived calls from the 5' RACE reads in MiXCR, one entry per CDR3 protein. The sample contains 9,500 to 15,000 distinct CDR3 sequences, 51% of which appear only once. Sequencing used tumor-infiltrating Tregs sorted from the breast tumor. The origin of the receptors is a female donor with breast cancer.

This clonotype came up a few times. The rearrangement uses TRBV7-2 and TRBJ1-5; D is perhaps TRBD1 (5 bases). The CDR3 has 11 residues. The germline V and J ends were trimmed by 1 base and 12 bases, with 7 bases remaining between them. Germline assignment: CDR1 SGHTA and CDR2 FQGNSA. The CDR3, as DNA: TGTGCCAGCAGCTTAGGGGGGGTCCAGCATTTT. Translation: CASSLGGVQHF.

With regard to this clonotype: The missing conserved phenylalanine or tryptophan at the end of this CDR3 makes a read error likely. This chain links TRBV29-1 with TRBJ2-1, with D perhaps given as TRBD1 or TRBD2 (5 bases each). The CDR3 sequence is 14 residues long. Trimming took 7 bases from V and 5 from J, leaving 18 bases between them. Germline CDR1 reads SQVTM; CDR2 reads ANQGSEA. CDR3 in DNA: TGCAGCGCGAGGGACGGAGGAGCGCACAATGAGCAGTTCCTC. Translated, it gives CSARDGGAHNEQFL.

This clonotype was observed a few times. CDR3 sequence reads: CASSLRLGNQPQHF. CDR3 nucleotide sequence: TGTGCCAGCAGTTTAAGATTAGGTAATCAGCCCCAGCATTTT. This chain uses TRBV12-3 or TRBV12-4 with TRBJ1-5; D ambiguous. Trimming shortened V by 2 bases and J by 4 bases, and 9 bases separated the two germline ends. This CDR3 spans 14 amino acids.

This clonotype was picked up a small number of times. The V call is TRBV6-2 or TRBV6-3, the J call TRBJ2-7; TRBD2 is a possible D gene (5 bases). The V gene lost 10 bases and the J gene lost 3 bases, with 13 bases spanning the gap. The CDR3 has 12 residues. Germline V gives CDR1 MNHEY, CDR2 SVGEGT. CDR3 loop: CATQTTNYEQYV. The CDR3 DNA reads as TGTGCCACTCAGACTACTAACTACGAGCAGTACGTC.

This clonotype was found a few times. The rearrangement links TRBV6-6 to TRBJ2-5; maybe TRBD2 (6 bases). This CDR3 has 12 residues. The V and J ends lost 0 bases and 7 bases respectively, with 6 bases between them. CDR1 is MNHNY and CDR2 is SVGAGI in the germline V gene (reference sequence). Written as DNA, the CDR3 is TGTGCCAGCAGTTACTCGGGGGGGACCCAGTACTTC. Its translation: CASSYSGGTQYF.

This clonotype has a handful of counts. The rearrangement links TRBV20-1 to TRBJ2-5; 9 bases match TRBD1. J was trimmed by 5 bases and V by 6 bases; bases with no gene match: 7. The germline gives CDR1 DFQATT, CDR2 SNEGSKA (reference sequence). CDR3 length: 13 amino acids. The CDR3 DNA reads as TGCAGTGCCACAGGGGGCGTGTTGGAGACCCAGTACTTC. As protein: CSATGGVLETQYF.

J is TRBJ2-1 and V is TRBV7-3; D unresolved. Germline assignment: CDR1 SGHTA and CDR2 FQGTGA. Deletions cut 1 base from V and 2 bases from J, with 9 bases between. The CDR3 sequence is 15 residues long. The CDR3 DNA reads as TGTGCCAGCAGCTTAAATGGTGCCACCTACAATGAGCAGTTCTTC. This sequence encodes CASSLNGATYNEQFF.

The rearrangement joins TRBV11-3 to TRBJ2-6; D might be TRBD1 (5 bases). The V and J ends lost 5 bases and 0 bases respectively, with 8 bases between them. This CDR3 spans 15 amino acids. Germline CDR1 and CDR2: SGHNT and YENEEA. The DNA of the CDR3 is TGTGCCAGCAGCACAGACAGCTCTGGGGCCAACGTCCTGACTTTC. Protein: CASSTDSSGANVLTF.

The chain employs TRBV20-1 and TRBJ1-1; 8 bases align to TRBD1. Per germline, CDR1 DFQATT and CDR2 SNEGSKA (reference sequence). The CDR3 has 11 amino acids. Trimming removed 5 bases from V and 12 bases from J; junction bases left unmatched: 8. As DNA, the CDR3 is TGCAGTGCTGCGGTGACAGGGGATTCTTTCTTT. Translating it yields CSAAVTGDSFF.

This chain uses TRBV5-5 with TRBJ2-3; no clear D. CDR1 and CDR2 (germline): SGHKS, YYEKEE (reference sequence). The germline V and J ends were trimmed by 0 bases and 11 bases, with 10 bases remaining between them. The CDR3 extends over 12 amino acids. This CDR3 is CASSLAGVMQYF. CDR3 coding DNA: TGTGCCAGCAGCTTGGCCGGAGTGATGCAGTATTTT.

The rearrangement joins TRBV7-6 to TRBJ2-3; weak D call: TRBD1 (6 bases). The ends were cut back, 4 bases at V and 3 bases at J, with 17 bases in the middle. Germline CDR1 SGHVS, CDR2 FNYEAQ. The CDR3 has 16 residues. CDR3 sequence reads: CASSSDLQGRTDTQYF. The CDR3 bases are TGTGCCAGCAGCTCAGACCTACAGGGAAGGACAGATACGCAGTATTTT. Complete variable domain (other parts from reference TRBV7-6 and TRBJ2-3): GAGVSQSPRYKVTKRGQDVALRCDPISGHVSLYWYRQALGQGPEFLTYFNYEAQQDKSGLPNDRFSAERPEGSISTLTIQRTEQRDSAMYRCASSSDLQGRTDTQYFGPGTRLTVL.

The chain recombines TRBV20-1 with TRBJ2-7; TRBD2 agrees at 7 bases. Per germline, CDR1 DFQATT and CDR2 SNEGSKA (reference sequence). J was trimmed by 4 bases and V by 0 bases; bases with no gene match: 9. The CDR3 consists of 15 residues. The chain's CDR3 is CSARDLGQRDYEQYF. CDR3 sequence (DNA): TGCAGTGCTAGAGACTTGGGCCAGCGGGATTACGAGCAGTACTTC.

J is TRBJ2-3 and V is TRBV24-1, with D possibly being TRBD1 (6 bases). Germline V CDR1 and CDR2: KGHDR, SFDVKD. With 9 bases removed from V and 2 bases from J, the gap between germline ends came to 11 bases. The CDR3 loop spans 13 amino acids. DNA of the CDR3: TGTGCCACCGAGGGACAATTCACAGATACGCAGTATTTT. It encodes CATEGQFTDTQYF.

This clonotype was picked up a small number of times. The rearrangement joins TRBV5-1 to TRBJ2-5; 10 bases fit TRBD1. V lost 6 bases to trimming and J lost 6 bases; unmatched junction nucleotides: 8. Germline assignment: CDR1 SGHRS and CDR2 YFSETQ. This CDR3 comprises 14 residues. CDR3 region: CASTTGTGEQTQYF. The DNA for the CDR3 is TGCGCCAGCACGACCGGGACAGGGGAACAGACCCAGTACTTC. Variable domain in full (rest from reference TRBV5-1 and TRBJ2-5): KAGVTQTPRYLIKTRGQQVTLSCSPISGHRSVSWYQQTPGQGLQFLFEYFSETQRNKGNFPGRFSGRQFSNSRSEMNVSTLELGDSALYLCASTTGTGEQTQYFGPGTRLLVL.

With respect to this clonotype: The junction and the germline gene differ at one end; a read error may be behind it. The chain combines TRBV7-9 with TRBJ1-2, with D maybe TRBD1 (5 bases). This CDR3 contains 12 residues. The germline gives CDR1 SEHNR, CDR2 FQNEAQ (reference sequence). The DNA of the CDR3 is TGTGCCGGCAGCTCGCGCGTGGGGGTTTACACCTTC. Translating gives CAGSSRVGVYTF. The variable domain in full, completed from reference TRBV7-9 and TRBJ1-2, reads DTGVSQNPRHKITKRGQNVTFRCDPISEHNRLYWYRQTLGQGPEFLTYFQNEAQLEKSRLLSDRFSAERPKGSFSTLEIQRTEQGDSAMYLCAGSSRVGVYTFGSGTRLTVV.